Sequencing of this T cell receptor beta chain was carried out in a study of CD8 T cells in ankylosing spondylitis. General observations from the study: According to the report, clones linked to the disease were significantly enriched in matched synovial fluid samples taken from ankylosing spondylitis patients. Disease-linked clones had a CD8+ phenotype and relatively low frequency in peripheral blood. Made up of under 10 highly homologous variants, a TCR beta motif appeared characteristic of ankylosing spondylitis blood.

This clonotype appeared a few times. Antigen unknown. The CDR3 has 16 amino acids. Germline V lookup: CDR1 MDHEN, CDR2 SYDVKM. V lost 4 bases and J 2 bases, leaving 18 bases between the germline ends. The TCR beta libraries were generated through quantitative 5'-RACE incorporating molecular barcodes. TCRdb re-called the 5' RACE reads with MiXCR, one entry per CDR3 protein. The sample holds approximately 520,000 distinct CDR3 sequences; roughly 5% are singletons and the top ten take around 3.5%. The V call is TRBV28, the J call TRBJ2-7; perhaps TRBD1 as D (7 bases). This TCR came from a male donor with ankylosing spondylitis. Material for sequencing was blood, either unsorted or a sorted T cell fraction (not recorded which). The CDR3 loop is CASSSPAGQITYEQYF. The DNA of the CDR3 is TGTGCCAGCAGTTCACCCGCGGGACAGATAACCTACGAGCAGTACTTC.